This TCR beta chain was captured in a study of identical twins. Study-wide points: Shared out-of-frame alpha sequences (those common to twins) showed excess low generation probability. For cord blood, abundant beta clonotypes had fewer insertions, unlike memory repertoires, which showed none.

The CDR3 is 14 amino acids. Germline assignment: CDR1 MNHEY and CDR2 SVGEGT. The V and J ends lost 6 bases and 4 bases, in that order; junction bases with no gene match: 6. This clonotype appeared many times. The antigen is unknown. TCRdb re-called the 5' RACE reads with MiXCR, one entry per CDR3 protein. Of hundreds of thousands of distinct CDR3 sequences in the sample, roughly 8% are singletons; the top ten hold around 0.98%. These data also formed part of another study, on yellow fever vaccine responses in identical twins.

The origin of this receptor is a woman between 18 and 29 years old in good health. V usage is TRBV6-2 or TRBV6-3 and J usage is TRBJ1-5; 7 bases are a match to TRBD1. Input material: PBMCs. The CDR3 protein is CASSSGTANQPQHF. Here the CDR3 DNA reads TGTGCCAGCAGCTCCGGGACAGCGAATCAGCCCCAGCATTTT.